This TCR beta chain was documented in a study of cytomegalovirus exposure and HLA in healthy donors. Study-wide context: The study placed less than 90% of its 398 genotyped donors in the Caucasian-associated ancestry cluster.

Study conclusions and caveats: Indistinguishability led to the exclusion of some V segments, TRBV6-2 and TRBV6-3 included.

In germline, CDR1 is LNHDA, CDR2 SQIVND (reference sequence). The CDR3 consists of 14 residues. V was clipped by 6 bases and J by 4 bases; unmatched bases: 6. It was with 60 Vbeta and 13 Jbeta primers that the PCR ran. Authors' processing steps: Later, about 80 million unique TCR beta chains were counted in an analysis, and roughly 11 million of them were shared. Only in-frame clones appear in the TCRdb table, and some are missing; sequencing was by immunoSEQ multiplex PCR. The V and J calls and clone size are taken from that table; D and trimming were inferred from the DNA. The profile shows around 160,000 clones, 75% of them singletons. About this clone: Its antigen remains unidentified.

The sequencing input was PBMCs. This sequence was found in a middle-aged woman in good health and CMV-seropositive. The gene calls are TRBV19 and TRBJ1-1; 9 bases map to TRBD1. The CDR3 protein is CASSLGQGGTEAFF. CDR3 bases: TGTGCCAGTAGCCTGGGACAGGGAGGCACTGAAGCTTTCTTT.